Listed here are 18 T cell receptor beta chains from one sample, sequenced in a study of tumor and adjacent non-tumor tissue in lung cancer listed by TCRdb under 2018. RNA was extracted from bulk unsorted tissue and checked for quality with a NanoDrop ND-1000 and an Agilent 2100. The library came from multiplex PCR. Sequencing used an Illumina HiSeq 2500. TCRbeta libraries were built by three rounds of nested PCR using primers (Table S4), following protocols modified from ARM-PCR. TCRdb trimmed public reads at Q25 via fastp, called clones via MiXCR and kept in-frame beta chains. Under each unique CDR3 protein, matching rows form one entry showing the most common genes and DNA. A total of 100,000 to 120,000 distinct CDR3 sequences appear in this sample, over 70% of them only once. 20% to 25% of the sample comes from the top ten. The sample taken for sequencing was lung tumor tissue. The receptors shown here come from a man between 65 and 85 years old with non-small cell lung cancer.

With respect to this clonotype: The junction departs from germline at one end; a sequencing error may be responsible. This chain uses TRBV14 with TRBJ2-1; D possibly matches TRBD1 or TRBD2 (5 bases each). Per germline, CDR1 SGHDN and CDR2 FVKESK. This CDR3 contains 14 residues. The CDR3, as DNA: TGTGCCAGAAGCCAGAGGGGAGAGGGACGTGAGCAGTTCTTC. It yields the protein CARSQRGEGREQFF.

Concerning this clonotype: No conserved phenylalanine or tryptophan is present at the end of the CDR3, so a read error is the likely explanation. V gene TRBV6-2 or TRBV6-3 combines with J gene TRBJ1-1, with unresolved D. V dropped 9 bases and J dropped 4 bases, with 18 bases sitting between them. Germline CDR1 is MNHEY and CDR2 is SVGEGT. This CDR3 spans 14 amino acids. Written as DNA, the CDR3 is TGTGCCAGTAGCACCCCCCCCACGGGCACTGAAGCTTTCTCT. Its translation is CASSTPPTGTEAFS.

This chain links TRBV20-1 with TRBJ2-1; possibly TRBD1 for D (6 bases). This CDR3 region has 14 residues. Germline lookup yields CDR1 DFQATT and CDR2 SNEGSKA (reference sequence). V was pared by 3 bases and J by 6 bases, with 15 bases between. CDR3 in amino acids: CSARTETGFNEQFF. CDR3 DNA: TGCAGTGCTAGGACCGAGACAGGTTTCAATGAGCAGTTCTTC.

This chain joins TRBV29-1 and TRBJ2-1; possible D gene TRBD1, 5 bases. Germline V gives CDR1 SQVTM, CDR2 ANQGSEA. The CDR3 length is 12 residues. V was cut by 3 bases and J by 9 bases, with 12 bases left in between. CDR3 residues: CSVERQPTEQFF. The DNA of the CDR3 is TGCAGCGTTGAGCGACAGCCTACTGAGCAGTTCTTC.

This clonotype was observed once. Mismatch with germline at one junction end may stem from a read error. The chain carries TRBV5-5 and TRBJ2-5, with TRBD2 as a possible D gene (6 bases). Germline-derived CDR1 and CDR2 are SGHKS and YYEKEE (reference sequence). The CDR3 sequence is 13 residues long. For the CDR3, the DNA is TGTGCCAGCAGCCTCTGGAGGGAAGAGACCCACTACTTC. It encodes CASSLWREETHYF.

The chain joins TRBV10-3 to TRBJ2-1; D gene uncertain. The CDR3 sequence is 10 residues long. Per the germline V gene, CDR1 is ENHRY and CDR2 is SYGVKD. The DNA for the CDR3 is TGTACCACCAAGGGTGATGAGCAGTTCTTC. Amino acids: CTTKGDEQFF.

Notes on this clonotype: The DNA is left out, because the CDR3 cannot be placed on it with certainty; the CDR3 is given as TCRdb lists it. The chain couples TRBV29-1 to TRBJ1-1; no DNA check was done on the table's D call, TRBD1. In germline, CDR1 is SQVTM, CDR2 ANQGSEA. The CDR3 length is 12 residues, termini included. The chain's CDR3 is CGVWGQGTEAFF.

About this clonotype itself: This likely comes from a read error, as the CDR3 has no conserved phenylalanine or tryptophan at its end. The chain carries TRBV11-3 and TRBJ2-3; 9 bases match TRBD2. The germline gives CDR1 SGHNT, CDR2 YENEEA. Germline trimming cut 5 bases from V and 4 bases from J; bases unmatched to any gene: 13. This CDR3 has 17 residues. The CDR3 spells CASSQGLAGLGSDTQYY. As DNA, the CDR3 is TGTGCCAGCAGCCAGGGACTAGCAGGGTTGGGATCAGATACGCAGTATTAT.

On this clonotype itself: The junction shows a germline mismatch at one end, possibly a read error. The chain recombines TRBV5-6 with TRBJ2-1; a weak D match, TRBD1 (5 bases). There are 16 residues in the CDR3. The germline gives CDR1 SGHDT, CDR2 YYEEEE. CDR3 loop: CASSYIRGSGYNEQIF. The CDR3, as DNA: TGTGCCAGCAGCTATATTAGGGGAAGTGGGTACAATGAGCAGATCTTC.

Turning to this clonotype: One end of the junction does not line up with germline, which may come from a read error. This chain connects TRBV4-1 to TRBJ2-7; the D is unclear. Germline V lookup: CDR1 MGHRA, CDR2 YSYEKL. The length of the CDR3 is 14 residues. The CDR3 DNA follows: TGCGCCAGCAACTCCATAGGCCTCTCTTCCGAGCGGTACTTC. Its protein is CASNSIGLSSERYF.

Of note for this clonotype: A read error may produce the germline difference seen at one junction end. This chain joins TRBV6-1 and TRBJ1-1; D gene unclear. This CDR3 has 14 amino acids. Germline CDR1 MNHNS, CDR2 SASEGT. The CDR3 DNA follows: TGTACCAGCATAGAAGGTCGGCGGCACACTGAAGCTTTCTTT. Protein product: CTSIEGRRHTEAFF.

A word on this clonotype: One junction end does not reproduce the germline sequence, and a read error may be involved. The chain recombines TRBV6-2 or TRBV6-3 with TRBJ2-3; perhaps TRBD2 as D (6 bases). Germline CDR1 MNHEY, CDR2 SVGEGT. The CDR3 is 10 amino acids. CDR3: CASGADMQYF. CDR3 nucleotide sequence: TGTGCTAGCGGCGCGGATATGCAGTACTTT.

Comments on this clonotype: This may come from a read error, since a much larger clone is one base off. V and J are TRBV28 and TRBJ1-2; the match to TRBD1 covers 7 bases. This CDR3 has 14 amino acids. CDR1 and CDR2 (germline): MDHEN, SYDVKM. The junction had 9 bases not matched to a gene; V was cut back by 6 bases and J by 5 bases. The CDR3 region has the DNA TGTGCCAGCAGGATGGACAGGAGGCGGTATGGCTACACCTTC. Translating it yields CASRMDRRRYGYTF.

As for this clonotype: A read error may be the cause here, since a much bigger clone is one base away. The V gene is TRBV20-1, the J gene TRBJ2-4; D might be TRBD1 (7 bases). The CDR3 is 13 amino acids. Germline CDR1 and CDR2: DFQATT and SNEGSKA (reference sequence). Trimming removed 2 bases from V and 11 bases from J, with 16 bases in between. CDR3 region: CSARPTGRNVQYF. As DNA, the CDR3 is TGCAGTGCTAGACCGACAGGGAGGAACGTTCAGTACTTC.

The V gene is TRBV11-2, the J gene TRBJ2-7; 7 nucleotides align to TRBD1. The V gene end was trimmed by 5 bases and the J gene end by 12 bases; junction bases not matched to a gene: 16. CDR1 and CDR2 (germline): SGHAT, FQNNGV. CDR3 length: 14 amino acids. The CDR3 DNA sequence: TGTGCCAGCAGCGGGGACAGCATAAGCTACGGCCGGTACTTC. This translates into CASSGDSISYGRYF.

Details on this clonotype: One end of the junction is discordant with germline, which a read error may explain. The chain carries TRBV28 and TRBJ2-4, with TRBD1 matching 9 bases. In germline, CDR1 is MDHEN, CDR2 SYDVKM. This CDR3 is 17 amino acids long. The CDR3 sequence: CVSSISAPGQGEAIQYF. CDR3 nucleotides: TGTGTCAGCAGCATTTCCGCTCCGGGACAGGGAGAAGCCATTCAGTACTTC.

Notes on this clonotype: The junction shows a germline mismatch at one end, possibly a read error. The chain recombines TRBV29-1 with TRBJ2-2; a weak D match, TRBD2 (5 bases). This CDR3 contains 14 residues. CDR1 SQVTM and CDR2 ANQGSEA come from the germline V gene. CDR3 DNA: TGCAACGCCGTTCGGAGTGGGTACACCTGGGAGCTGTTCTTT. The encoded protein is CNAVRSGYTWELFF.

The chain combines TRBV23-1 with TRBJ2-1, with TRBD2 matching over 7 bases. TRBV23-1 qualifies as an ORF whose function is uncertain. The CDR3 totals 12 residues. Trimming took 1 base from V and 9 from J; bases not matched to a gene: 0. CDR3 in amino acids: CASSQCGGEQFF. DNA for the CDR3: TGCGCCAGCAGTCAATGCGGGGGTGAGCAGTTCTTC.